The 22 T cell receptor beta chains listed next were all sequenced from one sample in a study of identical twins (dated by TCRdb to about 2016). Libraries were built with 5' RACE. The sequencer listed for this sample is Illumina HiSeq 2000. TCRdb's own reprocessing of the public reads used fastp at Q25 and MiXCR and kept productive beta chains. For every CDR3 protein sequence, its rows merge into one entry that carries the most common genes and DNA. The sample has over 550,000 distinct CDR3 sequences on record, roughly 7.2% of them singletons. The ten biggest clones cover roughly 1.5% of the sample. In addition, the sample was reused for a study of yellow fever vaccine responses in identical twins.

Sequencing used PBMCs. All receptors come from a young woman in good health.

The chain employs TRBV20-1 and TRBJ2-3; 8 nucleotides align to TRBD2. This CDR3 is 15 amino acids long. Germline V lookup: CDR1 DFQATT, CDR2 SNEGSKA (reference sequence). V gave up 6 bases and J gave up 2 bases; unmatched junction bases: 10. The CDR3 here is CSALMLAGNTDTQYF. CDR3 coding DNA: TGCAGTGCCCTAATGCTAGCGGGCAACACAGATACGCAGTATTTT.

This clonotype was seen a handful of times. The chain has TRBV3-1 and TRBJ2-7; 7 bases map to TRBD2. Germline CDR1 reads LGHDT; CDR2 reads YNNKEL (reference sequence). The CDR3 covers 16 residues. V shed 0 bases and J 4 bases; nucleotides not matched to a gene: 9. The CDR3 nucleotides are TGTGCCAGCAGCCAAGAGGAGGGCGGGAGAAGGTACGAGCAGTACTTC. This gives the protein CASSQEEGGRRYEQYF.

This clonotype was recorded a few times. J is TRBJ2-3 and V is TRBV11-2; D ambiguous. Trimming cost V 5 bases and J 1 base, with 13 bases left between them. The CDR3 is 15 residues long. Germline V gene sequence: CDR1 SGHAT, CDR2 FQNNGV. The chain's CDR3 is CASSRGPPGTDTQYF. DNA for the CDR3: TGTGCCAGCAGCCGAGGACCGCCTGGCACAGATACGCAGTATTTT.

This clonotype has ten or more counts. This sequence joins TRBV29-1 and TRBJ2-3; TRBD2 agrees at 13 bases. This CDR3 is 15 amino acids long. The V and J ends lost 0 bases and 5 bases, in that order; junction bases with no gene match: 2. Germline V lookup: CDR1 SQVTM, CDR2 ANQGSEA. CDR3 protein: CSVEDTSGGEDTQYF. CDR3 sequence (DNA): TGCAGCGTTGAAGATACTAGCGGGGGGGAAGATACGCAGTATTTT.

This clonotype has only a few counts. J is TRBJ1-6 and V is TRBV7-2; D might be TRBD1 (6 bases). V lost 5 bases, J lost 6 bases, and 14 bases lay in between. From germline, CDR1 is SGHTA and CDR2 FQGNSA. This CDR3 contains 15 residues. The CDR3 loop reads CASSPPRGANSPLHF. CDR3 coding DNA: TGTGCCAGCAGCCCGCCCAGGGGCGCTAATTCACCCCTCCACTTT.

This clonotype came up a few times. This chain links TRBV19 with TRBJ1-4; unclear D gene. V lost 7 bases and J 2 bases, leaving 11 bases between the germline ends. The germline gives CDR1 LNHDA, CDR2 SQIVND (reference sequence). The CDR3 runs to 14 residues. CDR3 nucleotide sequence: TGTGCCAGTAACAAGGTGGTTACTAATGAAAAACTGTTTTTT. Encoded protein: CASNKVVTNEKLFF. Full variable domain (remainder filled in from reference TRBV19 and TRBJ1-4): DGGITQSPKYLFRKEGQNVTLSCEQNLNHDAMYWYRQDPGQGLRLIYYSQIVNDFQKGDIAEGYSVSREKKESFPLTVTSAQKNPTAFYLCASNKVVTNEKLFFGSGTQLSVL.

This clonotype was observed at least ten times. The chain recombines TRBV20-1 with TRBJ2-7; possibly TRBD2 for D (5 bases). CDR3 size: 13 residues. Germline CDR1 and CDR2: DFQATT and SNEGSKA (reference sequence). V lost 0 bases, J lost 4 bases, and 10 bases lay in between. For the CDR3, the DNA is TGCAGTGCTAGAGATCTAGGCGGGTACGAGCAGTACTTC. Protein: CSARDLGGYEQYF.

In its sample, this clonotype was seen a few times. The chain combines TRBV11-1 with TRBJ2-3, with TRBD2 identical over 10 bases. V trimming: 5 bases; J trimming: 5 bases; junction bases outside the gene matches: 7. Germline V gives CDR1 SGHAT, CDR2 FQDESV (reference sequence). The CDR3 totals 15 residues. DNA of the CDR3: TGTGCCAGCAGCCCAGCGGGAGGGCTGGGAGATACGCAGTATTTT. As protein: CASSPAGGLGDTQYF.

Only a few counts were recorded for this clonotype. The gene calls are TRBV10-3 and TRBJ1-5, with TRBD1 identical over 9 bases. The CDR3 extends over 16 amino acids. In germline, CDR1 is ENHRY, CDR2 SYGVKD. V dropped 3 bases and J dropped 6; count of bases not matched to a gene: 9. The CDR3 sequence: CAISDVGTGNSQPQHF. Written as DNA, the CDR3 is TGTGCCATCAGTGACGTCGGGACAGGGAATAGTCAGCCCCAGCATTTT.

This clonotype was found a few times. This chain's CDR3 is CASSPQLESGRYF. CDR3 nucleotides: TGTGCCAGCTCACCACAGTTGGAAAGCGGGAGGTACTTC. The V call is TRBV18, the J call TRBJ2-7; TRBD2 aligns across 8 bases. Germline values: CDR1 KGHSH, CDR2 LQKENI. Trimming at V came to 1 base and at J to 12 bases, leaving 8 bases not matched to a gene. The CDR3 length is 13 residues.

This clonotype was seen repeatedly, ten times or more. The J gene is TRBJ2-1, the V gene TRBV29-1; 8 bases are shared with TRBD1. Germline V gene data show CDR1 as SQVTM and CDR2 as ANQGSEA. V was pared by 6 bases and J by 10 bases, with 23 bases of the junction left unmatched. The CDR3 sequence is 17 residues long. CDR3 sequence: CSVNRPSRTGFVWEQFF. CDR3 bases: TGCAGCGTCAACCGACCCTCTCGGACAGGGTTCGTTTGGGAGCAGTTCTTC.

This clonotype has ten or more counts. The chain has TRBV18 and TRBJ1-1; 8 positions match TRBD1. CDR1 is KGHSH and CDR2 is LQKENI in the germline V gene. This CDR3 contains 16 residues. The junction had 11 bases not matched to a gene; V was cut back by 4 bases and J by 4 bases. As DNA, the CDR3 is TGTGCCAGCTCACTACCGCAGGGGGCTTGGATCACTGAAGCTTTCTTT. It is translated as CASSLPQGAWITEAFF.

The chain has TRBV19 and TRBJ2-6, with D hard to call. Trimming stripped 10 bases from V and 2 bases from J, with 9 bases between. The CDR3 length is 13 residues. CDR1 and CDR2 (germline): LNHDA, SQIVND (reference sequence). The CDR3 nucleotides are TGTGCCACCCCAGCCCCTGGGGCCAACGTCCTGACTTTC. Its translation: CATPAPGANVLTF.

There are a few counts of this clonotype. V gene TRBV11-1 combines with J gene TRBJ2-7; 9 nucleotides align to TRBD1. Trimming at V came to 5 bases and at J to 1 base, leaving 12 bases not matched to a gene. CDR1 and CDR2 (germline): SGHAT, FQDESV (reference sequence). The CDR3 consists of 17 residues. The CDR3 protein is CASSPDMKTGGSYEQYF. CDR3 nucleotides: TGTGCCAGCAGCCCAGACATGAAGACAGGGGGATCCTACGAGCAGTACTTC.

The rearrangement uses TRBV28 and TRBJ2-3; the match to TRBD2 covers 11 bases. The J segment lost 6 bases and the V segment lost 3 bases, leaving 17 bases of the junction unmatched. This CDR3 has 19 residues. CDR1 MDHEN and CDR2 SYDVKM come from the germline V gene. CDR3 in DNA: TGTGCCAGCAGTTTTAGGGTTTCGATTAGCGGGGGGGCCGGGGATACGCAGTATTTT. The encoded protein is CASSFRVSISGGAGDTQYF.

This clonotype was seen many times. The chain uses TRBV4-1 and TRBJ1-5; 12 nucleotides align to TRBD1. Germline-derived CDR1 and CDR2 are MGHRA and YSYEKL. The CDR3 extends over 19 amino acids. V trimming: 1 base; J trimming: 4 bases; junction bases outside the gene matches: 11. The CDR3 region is CASSQAPGQGAFRNQPQHF. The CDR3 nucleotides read TGCGCCAGCAGCCAAGCACCGGGACAGGGGGCTTTTAGGAATCAGCCCCAGCATTTT.

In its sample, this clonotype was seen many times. The CDR3 nucleotides are TGTGCCAGCAGCCCGGGACAGGGAGGAGGTCAGCCCCAGCATTTT. Translating gives CASSPGQGGGQPQHF. V and J are TRBV12-3 or TRBV12-4 and TRBJ1-5; TRBD1 aligns across 9 bases. This CDR3 is built from 15 residues. J lost 6 bases, V lost 6 bases, and 9 bases had no gene match.

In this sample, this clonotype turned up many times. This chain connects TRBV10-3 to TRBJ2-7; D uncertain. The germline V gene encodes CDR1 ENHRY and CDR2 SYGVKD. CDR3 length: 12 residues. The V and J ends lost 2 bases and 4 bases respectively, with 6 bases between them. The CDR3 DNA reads TGTGCCATCAGTGAGACGGATTACGAGCAGTACGTC. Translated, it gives CAISETDYEQYV.

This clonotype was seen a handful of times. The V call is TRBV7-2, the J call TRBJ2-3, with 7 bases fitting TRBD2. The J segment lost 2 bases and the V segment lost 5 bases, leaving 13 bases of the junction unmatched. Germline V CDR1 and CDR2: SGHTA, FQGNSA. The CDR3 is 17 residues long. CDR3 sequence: CASSHGTTWLYTDTQYF. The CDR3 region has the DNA TGTGCCAGCAGCCACGGGACTACCTGGCTTTACACAGATACGCAGTATTTT.

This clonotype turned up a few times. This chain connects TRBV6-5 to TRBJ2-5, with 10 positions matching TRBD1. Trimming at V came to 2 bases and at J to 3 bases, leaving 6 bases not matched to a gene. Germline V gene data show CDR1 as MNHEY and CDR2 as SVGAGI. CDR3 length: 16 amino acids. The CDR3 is CASSYQTGGIEETQYF. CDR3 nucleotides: TGTGCCAGCAGTTACCAGACAGGGGGCATTGAAGAGACCCAGTACTTC.

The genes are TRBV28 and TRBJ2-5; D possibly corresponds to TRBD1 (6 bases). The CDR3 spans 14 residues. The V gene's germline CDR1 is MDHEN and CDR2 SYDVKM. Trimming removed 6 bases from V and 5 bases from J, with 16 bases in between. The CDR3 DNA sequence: TGTGCCAGCAGAAGGACAGCCTTCGTGGAGACCCAGTACTTC. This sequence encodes CASRRTAFVETQYF. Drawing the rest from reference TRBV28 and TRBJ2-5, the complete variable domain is DVKVTQSSRYLVKRTGEKVFLECVQDMDHENMFWYRQDPGLGLRLIYFSYDVKMKEKGDIPEGYSVSREKKERFSLILESASTNQTSMYLCASRRTAFVETQYFGPGTRLLVL.

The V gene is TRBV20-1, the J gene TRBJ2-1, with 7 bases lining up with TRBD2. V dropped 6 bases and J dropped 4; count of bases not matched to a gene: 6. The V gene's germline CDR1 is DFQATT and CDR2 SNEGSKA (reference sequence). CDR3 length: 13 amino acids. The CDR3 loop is CSAAGLVYNEQFF. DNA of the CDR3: TGCAGTGCGGCAGGACTAGTATACAATGAGCAGTTCTTC.